This T cell receptor beta chain emerged from a study of blood T cell repertoires in COVID-19. As for the study in general: The samples span acute and convalescent COVID-19 from the United States, Italy and Spain. T cells, B-cell-depleted T cells, or PBMCs supplied cDNA or gDNA.

Participants were aged roughly 18 to 89 years from roughly 26 US areas. The repertoire was sequenced with immunoSEQ multiplex PCR; TCRdb's copy has only in-frame clones and lacks some. The sample holds about 150,000 clones, around 84% seen once. The germline V gene has CDR1 SGHVS and CDR2 FNYEAQ. The V gene end was trimmed by 3 bases and the J gene end by 7 bases; junction bases not matched to a gene: 11. The CDR3 sequence is 16 residues long. The chain couples TRBV7-6 to TRBJ1-5; the match to TRBD1 covers 8 bases. The receptor's source is a woman in her 50s who had been exposed to COVID-19. Sample: PBMCs or T cells enriched from blood (not recorded which). This chain's CDR3 is CASSLYGQGGGQPQHF. The DNA of the CDR3 is TGTGCCAGCAGCTTGTACGGACAGGGAGGAGGACAGCCCCAGCATTTT.